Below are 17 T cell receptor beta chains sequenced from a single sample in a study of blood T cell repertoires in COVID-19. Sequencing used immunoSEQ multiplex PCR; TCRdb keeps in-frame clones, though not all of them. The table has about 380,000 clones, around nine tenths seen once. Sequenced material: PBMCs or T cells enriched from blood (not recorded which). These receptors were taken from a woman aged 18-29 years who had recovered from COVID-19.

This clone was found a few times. The CDR3 loop is CASSPGLAFLVNTGELFF. CDR3 nucleotides: TGTGCCAGCAGCCCGGGACTAGCGTTCTTGGTGAACACCGGGGAGCTGTTTTTT. V is TRBV7-9 and J is TRBJ2-2, with 10 bases that match TRBD2. CDR1 SEHNR and CDR2 FQNEAQ come from the germline V gene (reference sequence). The CDR3 consists of 18 residues. The V segment lost 5 bases and the J segment 1 base; nucleotides outside the gene matches: 10.

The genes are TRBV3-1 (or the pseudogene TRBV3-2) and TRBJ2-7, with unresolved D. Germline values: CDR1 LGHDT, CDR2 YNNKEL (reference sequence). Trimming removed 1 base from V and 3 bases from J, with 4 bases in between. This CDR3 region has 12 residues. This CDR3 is CASSQGDYEQYF. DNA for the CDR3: TGTGCCAGCAGCCAAGGAGACTACGAGCAGTACTTC.

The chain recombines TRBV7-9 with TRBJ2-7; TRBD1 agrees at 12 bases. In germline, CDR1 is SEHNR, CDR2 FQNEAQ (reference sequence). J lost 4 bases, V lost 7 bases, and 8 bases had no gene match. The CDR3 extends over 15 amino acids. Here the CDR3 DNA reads TGTGCCAGCACCATGGGACAGGGGGCGAGTTACGAGCAGTACTTC. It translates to CASTMGQGASYEQYF.

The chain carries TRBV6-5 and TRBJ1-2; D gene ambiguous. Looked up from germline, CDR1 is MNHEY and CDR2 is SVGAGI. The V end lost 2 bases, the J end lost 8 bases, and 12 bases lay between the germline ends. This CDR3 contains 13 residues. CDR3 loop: CASSYGEGPGYTF. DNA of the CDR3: TGTGCCAGCAGTTACGGAGAGGGTCCAGGCTACACCTTC.

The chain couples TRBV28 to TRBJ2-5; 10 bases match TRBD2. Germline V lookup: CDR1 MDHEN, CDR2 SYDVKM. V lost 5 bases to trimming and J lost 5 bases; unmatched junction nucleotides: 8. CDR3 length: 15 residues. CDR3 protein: CASSRSGGAFETQYF. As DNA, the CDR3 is TGTGCCAGCAGTCGAAGCGGGGGGGCCTTCGAGACCCAGTACTTC.

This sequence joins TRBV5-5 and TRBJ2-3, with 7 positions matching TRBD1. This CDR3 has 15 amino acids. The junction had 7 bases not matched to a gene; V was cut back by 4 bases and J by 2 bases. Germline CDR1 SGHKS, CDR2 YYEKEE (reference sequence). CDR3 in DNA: TGTGCCAGCAGCAAACAGGGGTCATACACAGATACGCAGTATTTT. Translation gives CASSKQGSYTDTQYF.

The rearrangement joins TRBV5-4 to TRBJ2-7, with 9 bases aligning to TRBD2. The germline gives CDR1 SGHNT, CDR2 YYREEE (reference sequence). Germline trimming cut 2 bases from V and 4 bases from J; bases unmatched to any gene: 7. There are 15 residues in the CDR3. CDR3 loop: CASSFRAGGRYEQYF. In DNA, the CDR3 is TGTGCCAGCAGCTTTAGGGCGGGGGGGCGATACGAGCAGTACTTC.

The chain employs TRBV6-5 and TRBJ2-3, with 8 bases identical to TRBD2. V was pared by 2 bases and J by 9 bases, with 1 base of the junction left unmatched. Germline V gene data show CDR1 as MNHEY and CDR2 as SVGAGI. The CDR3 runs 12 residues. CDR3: CASSYSGGTQYF. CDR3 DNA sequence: TGTGCCAGCAGTTACAGCGGGGGAACGCAGTATTTT.

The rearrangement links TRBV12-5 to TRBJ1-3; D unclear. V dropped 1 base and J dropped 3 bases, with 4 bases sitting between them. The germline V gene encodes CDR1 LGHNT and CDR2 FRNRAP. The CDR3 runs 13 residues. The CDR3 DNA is TGTGCTAGTGGTTTGGCCAGTGGAAACACCATATATTTT. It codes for CASGLASGNTIYF.

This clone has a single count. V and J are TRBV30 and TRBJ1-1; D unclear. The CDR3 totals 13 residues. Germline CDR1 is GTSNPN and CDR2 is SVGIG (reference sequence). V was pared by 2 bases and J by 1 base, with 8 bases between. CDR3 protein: CAWSPPRNTEAFF. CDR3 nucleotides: TGTGCCTGGAGTCCCCCGAGGAACACTGAAGCTTTCTTT.

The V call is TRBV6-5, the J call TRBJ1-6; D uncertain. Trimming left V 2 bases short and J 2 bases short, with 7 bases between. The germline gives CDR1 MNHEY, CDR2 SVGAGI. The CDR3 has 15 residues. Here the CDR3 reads CASSYDGPYNSPLHF. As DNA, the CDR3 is TGTGCCAGCAGTTACGATGGGCCCTATAATTCACCCCTCCACTTT.

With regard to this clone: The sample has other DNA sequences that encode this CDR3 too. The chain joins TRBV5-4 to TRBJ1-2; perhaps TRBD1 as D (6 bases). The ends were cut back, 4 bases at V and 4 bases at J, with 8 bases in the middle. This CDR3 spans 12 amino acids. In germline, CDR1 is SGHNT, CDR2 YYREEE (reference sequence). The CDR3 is CASSRDIYGYTF. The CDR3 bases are TGTGCCAGCAGCAGGGACATCTATGGCTACACCTTC.

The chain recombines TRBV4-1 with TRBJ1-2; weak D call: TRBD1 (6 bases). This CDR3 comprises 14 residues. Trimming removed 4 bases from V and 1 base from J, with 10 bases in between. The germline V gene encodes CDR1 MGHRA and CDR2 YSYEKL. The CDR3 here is CASSLRGGNYGYTF. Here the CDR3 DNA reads TGCGCCAGCAGCCTAAGAGGGGGTAACTATGGCTACACCTTC.

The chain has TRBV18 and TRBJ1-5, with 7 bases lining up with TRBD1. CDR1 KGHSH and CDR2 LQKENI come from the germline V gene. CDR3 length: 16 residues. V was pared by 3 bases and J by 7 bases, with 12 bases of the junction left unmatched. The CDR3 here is CASSPGQSVVGQPQHF. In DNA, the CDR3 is TGTGCCAGCTCACCGGGACAGTCCGTAGTGGGCCAGCCCCAGCATTTT. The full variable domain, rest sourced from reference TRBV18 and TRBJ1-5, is NAGVMQNPRHLVRRRGQEARLRCSPMKGHSHVYWYRQLPEEGLKFMVYLQKENIIDESGMPKERFSAEFPKEGPSILRIQQVVRGDSAAYFCASSPGQSVVGQPQHFGDGTRLSIL.

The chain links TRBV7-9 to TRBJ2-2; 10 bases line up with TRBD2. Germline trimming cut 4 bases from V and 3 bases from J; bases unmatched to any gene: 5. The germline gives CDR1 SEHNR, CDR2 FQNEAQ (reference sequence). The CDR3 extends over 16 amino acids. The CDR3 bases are TGTGCCAGCAGCTCCGAGCGGGGGGGGCACACCGGGGAGCTGTTTTTT. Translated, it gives CASSSERGGHTGELFF.

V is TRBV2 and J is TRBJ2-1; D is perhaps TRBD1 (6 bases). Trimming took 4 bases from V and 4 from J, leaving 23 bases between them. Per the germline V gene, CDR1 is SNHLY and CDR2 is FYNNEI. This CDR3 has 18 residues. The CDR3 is CASSVNRAPNHRYNEQFF. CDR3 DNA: TGTGCCAGCAGTGTCAACAGGGCACCCAACCACAGGTACAATGAGCAGTTCTTC.

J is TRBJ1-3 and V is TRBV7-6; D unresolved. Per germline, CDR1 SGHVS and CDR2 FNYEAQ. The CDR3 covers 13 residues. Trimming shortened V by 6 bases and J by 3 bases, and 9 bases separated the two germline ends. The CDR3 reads CASSHTYGNTIYF. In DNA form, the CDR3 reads TGTGCCAGCAGTCATACTTATGGAAACACCATATATTTT.